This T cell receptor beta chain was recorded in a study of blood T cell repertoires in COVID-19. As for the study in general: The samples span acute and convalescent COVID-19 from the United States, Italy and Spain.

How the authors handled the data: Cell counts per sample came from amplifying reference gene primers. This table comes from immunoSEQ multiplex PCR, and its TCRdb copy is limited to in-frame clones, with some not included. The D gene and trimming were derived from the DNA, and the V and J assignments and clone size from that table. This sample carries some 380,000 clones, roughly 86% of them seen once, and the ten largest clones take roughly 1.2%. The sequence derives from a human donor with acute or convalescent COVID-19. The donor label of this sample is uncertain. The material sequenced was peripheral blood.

CDR3 in amino acids: CASSPRLAGGQETQYF. The CDR3 bases are TGTGCCAGCTCACCACGACTAGCGGGGGGCCAAGAGACCCAGTACTTC. This chain joins TRBV18 and TRBJ2-5, with 13 bases lining up with TRBD2. J lost 1 base, V lost 1 base, and 0 bases had no gene match. The germline gives CDR1 KGHSH, CDR2 LQKENI. The CDR3 covers 16 residues. The full variable domain, in which reference TRBV18 and TRBJ2-5 provide the parts outside the CDR3, is NAGVMQNPRHLVRRRGQEARLRCSPMKGHSHVYWYRQLPEEGLKFMVYLQKENIIDESGMPKERFSAEFPKEGPSILRIQQVVRGDSAAYFCASSPRLAGGQETQYFGPGTRLLVL.